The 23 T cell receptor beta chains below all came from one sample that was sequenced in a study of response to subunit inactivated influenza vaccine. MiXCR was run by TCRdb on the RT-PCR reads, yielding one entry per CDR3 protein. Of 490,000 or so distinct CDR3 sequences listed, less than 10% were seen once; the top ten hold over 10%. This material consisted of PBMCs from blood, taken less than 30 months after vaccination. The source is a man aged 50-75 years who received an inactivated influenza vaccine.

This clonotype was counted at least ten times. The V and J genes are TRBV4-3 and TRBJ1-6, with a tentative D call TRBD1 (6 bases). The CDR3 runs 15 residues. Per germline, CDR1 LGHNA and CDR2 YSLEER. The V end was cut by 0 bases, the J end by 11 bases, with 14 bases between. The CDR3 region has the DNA TGCGCCAGCAGCCAAGAGAGGGGGGTCAGGGCACCCCTCCACTTT. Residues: CASSQERGVRAPLHF.

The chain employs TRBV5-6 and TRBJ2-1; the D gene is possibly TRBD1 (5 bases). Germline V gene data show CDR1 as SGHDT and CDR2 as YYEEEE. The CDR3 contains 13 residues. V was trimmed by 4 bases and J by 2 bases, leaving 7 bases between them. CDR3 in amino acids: CASSPTAYNEQFF. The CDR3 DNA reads TGTGCCAGCAGCCCGACAGCCTACAATGAGCAGTTCTTC.

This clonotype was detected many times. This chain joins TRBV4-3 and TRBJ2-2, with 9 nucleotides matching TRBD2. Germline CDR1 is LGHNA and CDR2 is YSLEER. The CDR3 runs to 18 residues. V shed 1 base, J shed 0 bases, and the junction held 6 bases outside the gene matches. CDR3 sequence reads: CASSQGVASGANTGELFF. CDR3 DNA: TGCGCCAGCAGCCAAGGGGTCGCTAGCGGGGCGAACACCGGGGAGCTGTTTTTT.

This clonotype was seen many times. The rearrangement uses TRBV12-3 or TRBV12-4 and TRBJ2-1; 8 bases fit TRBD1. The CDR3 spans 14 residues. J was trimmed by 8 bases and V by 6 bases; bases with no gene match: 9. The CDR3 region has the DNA TGTGCCAGCAGCCACAGGACAGGGTGGGATGAGCAGTTCTTC. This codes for CASSHRTGWDEQFF.

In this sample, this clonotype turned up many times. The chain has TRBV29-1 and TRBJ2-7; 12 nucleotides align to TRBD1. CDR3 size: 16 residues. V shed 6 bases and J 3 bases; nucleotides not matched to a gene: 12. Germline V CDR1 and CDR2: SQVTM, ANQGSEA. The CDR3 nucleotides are TGCAGCGTCGGGGGACAGGGGGCTAGCGGGAGCTACGAGCAGTACTTC. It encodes CSVGGQGASGSYEQYF.

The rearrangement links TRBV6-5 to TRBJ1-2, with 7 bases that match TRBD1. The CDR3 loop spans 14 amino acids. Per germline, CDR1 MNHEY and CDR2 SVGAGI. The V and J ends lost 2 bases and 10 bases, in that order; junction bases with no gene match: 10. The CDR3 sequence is CASSYHNDRAHYTF. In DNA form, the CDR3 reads TGTGCCAGCAGTTACCATAACGACAGGGCCCACTACACCTTC.

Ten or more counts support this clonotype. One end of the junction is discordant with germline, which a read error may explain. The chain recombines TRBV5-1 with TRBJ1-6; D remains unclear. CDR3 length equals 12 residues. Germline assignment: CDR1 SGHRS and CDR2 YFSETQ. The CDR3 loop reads CASSPGNSPLHF. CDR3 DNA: TGTGCCAGCAGCCCGGGCAATTCACCCCTCCACTTT.

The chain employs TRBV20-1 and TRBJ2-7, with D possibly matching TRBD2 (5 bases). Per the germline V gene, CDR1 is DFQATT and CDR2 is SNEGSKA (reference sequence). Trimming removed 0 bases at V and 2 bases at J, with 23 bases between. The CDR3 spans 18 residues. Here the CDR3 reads CSARDLTRASQKAYEQYF. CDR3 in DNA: TGCAGTGCTAGAGACCTAACGAGGGCCTCCCAAAAGGCCTACGAGCAGTACTTC.

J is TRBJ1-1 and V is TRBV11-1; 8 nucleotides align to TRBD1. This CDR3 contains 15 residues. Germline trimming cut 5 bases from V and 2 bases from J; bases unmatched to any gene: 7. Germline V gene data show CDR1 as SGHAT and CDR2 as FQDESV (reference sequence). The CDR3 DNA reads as TGTGCCAGCAGCACGAAACAGGGGGGTAACACTGAAGCTTTCTTT. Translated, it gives CASSTKQGGNTEAFF.

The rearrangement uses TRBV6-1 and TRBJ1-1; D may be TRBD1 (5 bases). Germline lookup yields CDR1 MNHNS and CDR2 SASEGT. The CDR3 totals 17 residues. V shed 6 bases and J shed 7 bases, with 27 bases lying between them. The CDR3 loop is CASSHLDTGERENEAFF. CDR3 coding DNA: TGTGCCAGCAGCCATTTGGATACAGGAGAGCGGGAAAATGAAGCTTTCTTT.

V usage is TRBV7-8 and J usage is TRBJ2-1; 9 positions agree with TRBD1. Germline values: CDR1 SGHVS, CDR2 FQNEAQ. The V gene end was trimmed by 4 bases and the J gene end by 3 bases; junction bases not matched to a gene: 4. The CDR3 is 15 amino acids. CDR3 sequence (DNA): TGTGCCAGCAGCTGGGGACAGGGTGACTACAATGAGCAGTTCTTC. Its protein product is CASSWGQGDYNEQFF.

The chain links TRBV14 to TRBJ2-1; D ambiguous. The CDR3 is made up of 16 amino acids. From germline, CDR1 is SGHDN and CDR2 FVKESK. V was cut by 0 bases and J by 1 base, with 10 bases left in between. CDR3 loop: CASSQEFISSYNEQFF. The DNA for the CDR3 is TGTGCCAGCAGCCAAGAATTCATCTCGTCCTACAATGAGCAGTTCTTC. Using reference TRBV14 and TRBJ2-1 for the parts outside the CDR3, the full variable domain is EAGVTQFPSHSVIEKGQTVTLRCDPISGHDNLYWYRRVMGKEIKFLLHFVKESKQDESGMPNNRFLAERTGGTYSTLKVQPAELEDSGVYFCASSQEFISSYNEQFFGPGTRLTVL.

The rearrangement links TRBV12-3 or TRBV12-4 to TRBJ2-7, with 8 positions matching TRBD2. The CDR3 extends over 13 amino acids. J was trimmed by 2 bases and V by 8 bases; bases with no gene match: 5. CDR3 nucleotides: TGTGCCAGCGGGAGCGGGGGCCCCTACGAGCAGTACTTC. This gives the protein CASGSGGPYEQYF.

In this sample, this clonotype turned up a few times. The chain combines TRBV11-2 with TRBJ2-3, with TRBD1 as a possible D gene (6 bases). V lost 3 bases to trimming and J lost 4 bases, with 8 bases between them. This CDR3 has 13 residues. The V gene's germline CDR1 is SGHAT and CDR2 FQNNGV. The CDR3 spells CASSFYRADTQYF. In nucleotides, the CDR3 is TGTGCCAGCAGCTTCTACAGGGCAGATACGCAGTATTTT.

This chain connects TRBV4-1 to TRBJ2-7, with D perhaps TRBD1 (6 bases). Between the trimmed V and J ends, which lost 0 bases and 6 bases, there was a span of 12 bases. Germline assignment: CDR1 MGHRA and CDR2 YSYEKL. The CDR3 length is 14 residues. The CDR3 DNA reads TGCGCCAGCAGCCAAGATCTAGTCAGGGGCGAGCAGTACTTC. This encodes CASSQDLVRGEQYF.

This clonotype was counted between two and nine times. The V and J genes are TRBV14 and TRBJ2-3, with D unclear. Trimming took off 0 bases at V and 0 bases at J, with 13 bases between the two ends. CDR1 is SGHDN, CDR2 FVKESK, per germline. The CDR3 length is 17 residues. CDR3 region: CASSQDPTDRSTDTQYF. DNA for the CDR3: TGTGCCAGCAGCCAAGATCCCACAGATCGTAGCACAGATACGCAGTATTTT.

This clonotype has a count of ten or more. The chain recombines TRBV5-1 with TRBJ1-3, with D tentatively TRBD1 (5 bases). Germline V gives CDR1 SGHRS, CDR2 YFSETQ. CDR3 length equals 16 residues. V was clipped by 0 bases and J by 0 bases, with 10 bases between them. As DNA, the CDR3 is TGCGCCAGCAGCTTGGCCGACAGCCGCTCTGGAAACACCATATATTTT. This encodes CASSLADSRSGNTIYF.

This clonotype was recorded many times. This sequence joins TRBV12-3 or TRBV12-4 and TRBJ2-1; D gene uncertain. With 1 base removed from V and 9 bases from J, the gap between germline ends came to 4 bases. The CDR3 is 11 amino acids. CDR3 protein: CASSLGGEQFF. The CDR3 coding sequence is TGTGCCAGCAGTTTAGGGGGTGAGCAGTTCTTC.

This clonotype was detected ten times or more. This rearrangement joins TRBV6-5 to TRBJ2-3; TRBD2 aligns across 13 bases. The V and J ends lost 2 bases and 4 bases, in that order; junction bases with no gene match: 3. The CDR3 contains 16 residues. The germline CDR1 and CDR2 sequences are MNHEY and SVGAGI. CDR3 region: CASSYMGTSGADTQYF. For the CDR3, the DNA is TGTGCCAGCAGTTACATGGGGACTAGCGGGGCAGATACGCAGTATTTT.

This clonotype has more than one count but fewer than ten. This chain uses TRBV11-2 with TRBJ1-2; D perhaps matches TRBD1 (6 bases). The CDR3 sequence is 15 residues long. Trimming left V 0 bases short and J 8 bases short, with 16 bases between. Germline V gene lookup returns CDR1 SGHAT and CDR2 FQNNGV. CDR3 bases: TGTGCCAGCAGCTTAGATCTTATACAGGGAGGGGGCTACACCTTC. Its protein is CASSLDLIQGGGYTF.

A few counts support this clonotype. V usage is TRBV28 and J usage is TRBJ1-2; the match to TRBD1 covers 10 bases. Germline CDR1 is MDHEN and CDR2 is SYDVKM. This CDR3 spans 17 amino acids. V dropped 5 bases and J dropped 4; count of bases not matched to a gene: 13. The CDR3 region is CASSTTGTGAWSYGYTF. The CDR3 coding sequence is TGTGCCAGCAGTACCACCGGGACAGGGGCCTGGAGCTATGGCTACACCTTC.

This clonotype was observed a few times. The CDR3 nucleotides are TGTGCCAGCAGCCAGACAGGTTTCGATGAGCAGTTCTTC. The encoded protein is CASSQTGFDEQFF. The chain couples TRBV27 to TRBJ2-1; D is perhaps TRBD1 (6 bases). The ends were cut back, 6 bases at V and 8 bases at J, with 14 bases in the middle. CDR1 and CDR2 from the germline V gene are MNHEY and SMNVEV (reference sequence). CDR3 length: 13 amino acids.

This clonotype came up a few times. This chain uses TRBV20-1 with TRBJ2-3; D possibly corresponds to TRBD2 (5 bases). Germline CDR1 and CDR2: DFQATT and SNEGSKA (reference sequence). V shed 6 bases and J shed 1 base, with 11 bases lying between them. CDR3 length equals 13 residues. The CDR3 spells CSAGLVGTDTQYF. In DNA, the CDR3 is TGCAGTGCCGGACTGGTTGGCACAGATACGCAGTATTTT.